The 30 T cell receptor beta chains reported below all come from one sample, sequenced in a study of human T cells and chemical hapten exposure. From the RACE reads, TCRdb called clonotypes with MiXCR, one entry per CDR3 protein. The table shows 300,000 to 450,000 distinct CDR3 sequences, with 4% to 6% occurring only once. As for time point: pre-sensitization, week 0. Treatment defined: therapeutic diphenylcyclopropenone sensitization with weekly scalp DPC. The sample in question was whole blood, obtained in connection with sensitization to the hapten diphenylcyclopropenone (DPC). These receptors were collected from a woman aged 50 to 65 with alopecia areata. Some clones in this sample may be carry-over from other donors' samples.

The V gene is TRBV18, the J gene TRBJ1-1; D perhaps matches TRBD1 (6 bases). V was trimmed by 0 bases and J by 4 bases, leaving 12 bases between them. This CDR3 is built from 15 residues. Per germline, CDR1 KGHSH and CDR2 LQKENI. The CDR3 is CASSPPTGFGTEAFF. The DNA of the CDR3 is TGTGCCAGCTCACCACCCACAGGGTTTGGCACTGAAGCTTTCTTT. The variable domain in full, completed from reference TRBV18 and TRBJ1-1, reads NAGVMQNPRHLVRRRGQEARLRCSPMKGHSHVYWYRQLPEEGLKFMVYLQKENIIDESGMPKERFSAEFPKEGPSILRIQQVVRGDSAAYFCASSPPTGFGTEAFFGQGTRLTVV.

This clonotype was recorded many times. The chain links TRBV6-2 or TRBV6-3 to TRBJ2-1; the D gene is possibly TRBD2 (5 bases). The length of the CDR3 is 13 residues. V lost 5 bases and J lost 3, with 8 bases in between. CDR1 and CDR2 (germline): MNHEY, SVGEGT. The CDR3 bases are TGTGCCAGCAGTCCGGGGTTCTACAATGAGCAGTTCTTC. This translates into CASSPGFYNEQFF.

The V call is TRBV7-6, the J call TRBJ1-2; D is undetermined. The CDR3 covers 15 residues. CDR1 and CDR2 from the germline V gene are SGHVS and FNYEAQ. V lost 2 bases, J lost 4 bases, and 14 bases lay in between. The CDR3 DNA reads as TGTGCCAGCAGCTTAACGGCAGGAACCTTCTATGGCTACACCTTC. This sequence encodes CASSLTAGTFYGYTF.

Many counts were recorded for this clonotype. The chain joins TRBV6-6 to TRBJ2-1; TRBD1 agrees at 7 bases. From germline, CDR1 is MNHNY and CDR2 SVGAGI (reference sequence). Trimming took 6 bases from V and 0 from J; bases not matched to a gene: 2. This CDR3 is 14 amino acids long. The CDR3 loop reads CASRGQSSYNEQFF. The CDR3 DNA follows: TGTGCCAGCAGGGGACAGAGCTCCTACAATGAGCAGTTCTTC.

As to this clonotype: Given the absence of the conserved phenylalanine or tryptophan at the CDR3 end, a read error is likely. The chain has TRBV2 and TRBJ2-3; D gene ambiguous. This CDR3 has 13 residues. Trimming stripped 5 bases from V and 0 bases from J, with 6 bases between. Germline CDR1 is SNHLY and CDR2 is FYNNEI. CDR3 sequence: CASSFESTDTQYY. CDR3 in DNA: TGTGCCAGCAGTTTTGAAAGCACAGATACGCAGTATTAT.

The chain employs TRBV13 and TRBJ1-6; D perhaps matches TRBD1 (6 bases). There are 17 residues in the CDR3. The V end was cut by 1 base, the J end by 7 bases, with 17 bases between. Looked up from germline, CDR1 is PRHDT and CDR2 is FYEKMQ (reference sequence). The CDR3 DNA follows: TGTGCCAGCAGCTTAGCCCTCCACAGGGCAGTAAATTCACCCCTCCACTTT. Translating gives CASSLALHRAVNSPLHF.

At least ten counts were recorded for this clonotype. The chain has TRBV28 and TRBJ1-5, with D unresolved. V lost 7 bases to trimming and J lost 8 bases, with 12 bases between them. The V gene's germline CDR1 is MDHEN and CDR2 SYDVKM. This CDR3 is 12 amino acids long. The CDR3 DNA sequence: TGTGCCAGCAAACCTCCCGGGGAGCCCCAGCATTTT. Protein sequence: CASKPPGEPQHF. Filled out from reference TRBV28 and TRBJ1-5, the complete variable domain reads DVKVTQSSRYLVKRTGEKVFLECVQDMDHENMFWYRQDPGLGLRLIYFSYDVKMKEKGDIPEGYSVSREKKERFSLILESASTNQTSMYLCASKPPGEPQHFGDGTRLSIL.

The chain links TRBV6-6 to TRBJ2-2; TRBD2 matches at 13 bases. With 8 bases clipped from V and 2 bases from J, the junction kept 5 bases outside the gene matches. This CDR3 contains 16 residues. From germline, CDR1 is MNHNY and CDR2 SVGAGI (reference sequence). The CDR3 DNA follows: TGTGCCAGCGGGGGACTAGCGGGGCTTAACACCGGGGAGCTGTTTTTT. Translation: CASGGLAGLNTGELFF.

The chain is built from TRBV5-1 and TRBJ2-3; D gene unclear. The length of the CDR3 is 15 residues. Trimming left V 4 bases short and J 3 bases short, with 15 bases between. Germline loops: CDR1 SGHRS, CDR2 YFSETQ. The CDR3 sequence: CASSDQLAGTDTQYF. Written as DNA, the CDR3 is TGCGCCAGCAGCGACCAACTGGCCGGAACAGATACGCAGTATTTT.

The J gene is TRBJ1-1, the V gene TRBV11-2; no reliable D call. Per germline, CDR1 SGHAT and CDR2 FQNNGV. The CDR3 runs to 15 residues. V was cut by 2 bases and J by 4 bases, with 14 bases left in between. The CDR3 region has the DNA TGTGCCAGCAGCTTAAATAGGGTCGTTGCCACTGAAGCTTTCTTT. It specifies CASSLNRVVATEAFF.

The chain joins TRBV3-1 to TRBJ1-5; D remains unclear. The germline V gene has CDR1 LGHDT and CDR2 YNNKEL (reference sequence). V was trimmed by 3 bases and J by 11 bases, leaving 20 bases between them. The CDR3 is 15 amino acids. Here the CDR3 reads CASSQEPSLRTAQHF. The CDR3 DNA reads as TGTGCCAGCAGCCAGGAACCCAGTTTAAGAACAGCCCAGCATTTT.

This clonotype was counted many times. V and J are TRBV24-1 and TRBJ2-6, with a possible D match to TRBD1 (6 bases). Per the germline V gene, CDR1 is KGHDR and CDR2 is SFDVKD. This CDR3 comprises 17 residues. V lost 4 bases to trimming and J lost 0 bases, with 12 bases between them. CDR3 amino acids: CATSESTGNSGANVLTF. The CDR3 region has the DNA TGTGCCACCAGTGAATCGACAGGTAACTCTGGGGCCAACGTCCTGACTTTC.

Only a few counts were recorded for this clonotype. The chain uses TRBV7-9 and TRBJ2-7; TRBD2 aligns across 11 bases. CDR1 is SEHNR and CDR2 is FQNEAQ in the germline V gene (reference sequence). The CDR3 contains 14 residues. V shed 11 bases, J shed 3 bases, and the junction held 9 bases outside the gene matches. The CDR3 nucleotides read TGTGCCGTTCCGGATGGACTAGCGGGCTACGAGCAGTACTTC. It translates to CAVPDGLAGYEQYF.

This clonotype was found once. An end of the junction does not agree with germline; a read error may underlie this. This chain links TRBV28 with TRBJ2-7, with 9 bases aligning to TRBD1. Germline V gene lookup returns CDR1 MDHEN and CDR2 SYDVKM. The CDR3 is 15 amino acids. CDR3 sequence reads: CASSLPGQGLYGQYF. CDR3 sequence (DNA): TGTGCCAGTTCACTCCCGGGACAGGGCTTGTACGGGCAGTACTTC. The full variable domain, with the rest looked up from reference TRBV28 and TRBJ2-7, is DVKVTQSSRYLVKRTGEKVFLECVQDMDHENMFWYRQDPGLGLRLIYFSYDVKMKEKGDIPEGYSVSREKKERFSLILESASTNQTSMYLCASSLPGQGLYGQYFGPGTRLTVT.

There are many counts of this clonotype. This sequence joins TRBV6-2 or TRBV6-3 and TRBJ2-5, with D possibly TRBD2 on 5 matching bases. Trimming took off 5 bases at V and 3 bases at J, with 16 bases between the two ends. Germline V gives CDR1 MNHEY, CDR2 SVGEGT. The CDR3 extends over 15 amino acids. For the CDR3, the DNA is TGTGCCAGCAGTAAACCGGGATCCTACGAAGAGACCCAGTACTTC. Translated: CASSKPGSYEETQYF.

This clonotype was seen a handful of times. The genes are TRBV7-9 and TRBJ1-6; no reliable D call. Germline V gives CDR1 SEHNR, CDR2 FQNEAQ (reference sequence). V lost 1 base and J 8 bases, leaving 12 bases between the germline ends. The CDR3 spans 15 residues. CDR3 sequence: CASSLGAAADSPLHF. CDR3 nucleotide sequence: TGTGCCAGCAGCTTAGGGGCGGCAGCTGATTCACCCCTCCACTTT.

This clonotype was detected many times. V is TRBV13 and J is TRBJ1-1; no reliable D call. The V gene lost 1 base and the J gene lost 14 bases, with 14 bases spanning the gap. Germline V gives CDR1 PRHDT, CDR2 FYEKMQ (reference sequence). The length of the CDR3 is 12 residues. This CDR3 reads CASSLEGRHSFF. The DNA of the CDR3 is TGTGCCAGCAGCTTAGAGGGCCGCCATTCCTTCTTT. Drawing the rest from reference TRBV13 and TRBJ1-1, the complete variable domain is AAGVIQSPRHLIKEKRETATLKCYPIPRHDTVYWYQQGPGQDPQFLISFYEKMQSDKGSIPDRFSAQQFSDYHSELNMSSLELGDSALYFCASSLEGRHSFFGQGTRLTVV.

This clonotype was seen a few times. V is TRBV7-9 and J is TRBJ2-3; tentative D call: TRBD2 (6 bases). With 5 bases removed from V and 2 bases from J, the gap between germline ends came to 20 bases. This CDR3 is 17 amino acids long. From germline, CDR1 is SEHNR and CDR2 FQNEAQ (reference sequence). As DNA, the CDR3 is TGTGCCAGCAGCCCTAGAGGCTTTAGCGGTTCCACAGATACGCAGTATTTT. This codes for CASSPRGFSGSTDTQYF.

At least ten counts were recorded for this clonotype. The chain joins TRBV7-2 to TRBJ1-3, with D hard to call. V lost 5 bases, J lost 2 bases, and 13 bases lay in between. The CDR3 loop spans 15 amino acids. Per germline, CDR1 SGHTA and CDR2 FQGNSA. CDR3 DNA: TGTGCCAGCAGCCCCCCGGAGGGTCCTGGAAACACCATATATTTT. Protein sequence: CASSPPEGPGNTIYF.

This clonotype has at least ten counts. This chain links TRBV6-1 with TRBJ2-6, with TRBD1 matching 10 bases. The ends lost 4 bases at V and 2 bases at J; junction bases unmatched: 2. CDR1 and CDR2 from the germline V gene are MNHNS and SASEGT. The length of the CDR3 is 16 residues. This chain's CDR3 is CASSGTGGAGANVLTF. The CDR3 nucleotides read TGTGCCAGCAGTGGGACAGGGGGGGCTGGGGCCAACGTCCTGACTTTC.

The V call is TRBV28, the J call TRBJ1-5; 9 bases fit TRBD1. The J segment lost 7 bases and the V segment lost 11 bases, leaving 12 bases of the junction unmatched. The V gene's germline CDR1 is MDHEN and CDR2 SYDVKM. The CDR3 consists of 14 residues. DNA of the CDR3: TGTGCCTGCTCCGAGACAGGGGGTTTACAGCCCCAGCATTTT. It encodes CACSETGGLQPQHF.

This clonotype was seen more than once but under ten times. V gene TRBV6-2 or TRBV6-3 combines with J gene TRBJ2-1; 12 bases fit TRBD2. The germline gives CDR1 MNHEY, CDR2 SVGEGT. Germline trimming cut 6 bases from V and 16 bases from J; bases unmatched to any gene: 7. The CDR3 runs to 12 residues. The CDR3 here is CASRAGLAGLFF. For the CDR3, the DNA is TGTGCCAGCAGAGCCGGACTAGCGGGATTATTCTTC.

This chain uses TRBV6-2 or TRBV6-3 with TRBJ2-1; 8 bases match TRBD1. The ends lost 6 bases at V and 9 bases at J; junction bases unmatched: 10. The CDR3 sequence is 14 residues long. Germline-derived CDR1 and CDR2 are MNHEY and SVGEGT. The CDR3 nucleotides are TGTGCCAGCAGCTCAACTCAGGGGGCCGCTGAGCAGTTCTTC. Protein: CASSSTQGAAEQFF.

This clonotype was picked up many times. The chain uses TRBV20-1 and TRBJ1-4; 7 positions match TRBD1. From germline, CDR1 is DFQATT and CDR2 SNEGSKA (reference sequence). The V gene end was trimmed by 0 bases and the J gene end by 6 bases; junction bases not matched to a gene: 7. The CDR3 is 15 residues long. In DNA form, the CDR3 reads TGCAGTGCTAGAGATCCCGGCAGGGGGGATGAAAAACTGTTTTTT. Translating it yields CSARDPGRGDEKLFF.

This clonotype was counted ten times or more. J is TRBJ1-5 and V is TRBV27; D ambiguous. The CDR3 is 13 amino acids. CDR1 is MNHEY and CDR2 is SMNVEV in the germline V gene (reference sequence). Trimming pared 2 bases from V and 5 bases from J, leaving 7 bases between. CDR3 sequence: CASSLGRYQPQHF. In DNA form, the CDR3 reads TGTGCCAGCAGTTTAGGACGTTATCAGCCCCAGCATTTT.

This clonotype appeared many times. A read error may produce the germline difference seen at one junction end. This chain uses TRBV6-5 with TRBJ2-1, with D perhaps matching TRBD2 (6 bases). The length of the CDR3 is 11 residues. Germline V lookup: CDR1 MNHEY, CDR2 SVGAGI. The DNA of the CDR3 is TGTGCCAGCAGGGACTACAGTGAGCAGTTCTTC. As protein: CASRDYSEQFF.

The chain joins TRBV6-5 to TRBJ2-7; 9 positions match TRBD2. The CDR3 covers 14 residues. V was pared by 0 bases and J by 5 bases, with 2 bases of the junction left unmatched. Per germline, CDR1 MNHEY and CDR2 SVGAGI. CDR3 sequence reads: CASSYSLAGNEQYF. Written as DNA, the CDR3 is TGTGCCAGCAGTTACTCCCTAGCGGGGAACGAGCAGTACTTC.

In its sample, this clonotype was seen a few times. V gene TRBV9 combines with J gene TRBJ2-3, with TRBD1 identical over 7 bases. This CDR3 spans 17 amino acids. The V gene end was trimmed by 0 bases and the J gene end by 6 bases; junction bases not matched to a gene: 13. Germline assignment: CDR1 SGDLS and CDR2 YYNGEE. The CDR3 here is CASSVGQGDAFFDTQYF. The CDR3 nucleotides are TGTGCCAGCAGCGTAGGACAGGGTGACGCCTTTTTCGATACGCAGTATTTT.

This clonotype was recorded many times. The chain combines TRBV3-1 with TRBJ2-3; a possible D gene is TRBD2 (6 bases). This CDR3 is built from 15 residues. V dropped 5 bases and J dropped 0 bases, with 12 bases sitting between them. Germline-derived CDR1 and CDR2 are LGHDT and YNNKEL (reference sequence). The CDR3 region is CASSTGLTSTDTQYF. The CDR3 region has the DNA TGTGCCAGCAGCACCGGACTAACAAGCACAGATACGCAGTATTTT.

This clonotype was counted between two and nine times. The J gene is TRBJ1-5, the V gene TRBV12-3 or TRBV12-4; 9 positions match TRBD1. The trim removed 8 bases at V and 0 bases at J, leaving 11 bases unmatched. There are 17 residues in the CDR3. In DNA, the CDR3 is TGTGCCAGCCTACCCTTCACAGGGGGCCTTAGCAATCAGCCCCAGCATTTT. Amino acid sequence: CASLPFTGGLSNQPQHF.